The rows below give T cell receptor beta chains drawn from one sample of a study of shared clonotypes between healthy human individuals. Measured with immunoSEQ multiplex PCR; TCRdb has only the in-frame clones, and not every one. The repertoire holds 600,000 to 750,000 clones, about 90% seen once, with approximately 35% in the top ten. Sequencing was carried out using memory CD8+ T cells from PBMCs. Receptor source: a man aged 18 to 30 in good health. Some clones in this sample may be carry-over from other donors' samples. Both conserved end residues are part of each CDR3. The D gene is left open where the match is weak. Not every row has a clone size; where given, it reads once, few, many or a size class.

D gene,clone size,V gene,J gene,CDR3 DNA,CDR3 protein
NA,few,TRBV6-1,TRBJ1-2,TGTGCCAGCAGTGAATCCAGGGGCACTGGCTACACCTTC,CASSESRGTGYTF
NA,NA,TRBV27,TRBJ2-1,TGTGCCAGCAGTCCAGGGCCGGCATACCCGAGGAATGAGCAGTTCTTC,CASSPGPAYPRNEQFF
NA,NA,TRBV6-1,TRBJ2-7,TGTGCCAGCAGCTTAGCGCGAACCTACGAGCAGTACTTC,CASSLARTYEQYF
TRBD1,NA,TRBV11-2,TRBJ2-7,TGTGCCAGCAGTAAAACAGGGGTCCACGAGCAGTACTTC,CASSKTGVHEQYF
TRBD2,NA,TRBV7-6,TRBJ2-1,TGTGCCAGCAGCCCCCAGTATAGCGGGGGCTACAATGAGCAGTTCTTC,CASSPQYSGGYNEQFF
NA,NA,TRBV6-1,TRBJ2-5,TGTGCCAGCAGTGATCCCCCTTTTTTGGCCCAGTACTTC,CASSDPPFLAQYF
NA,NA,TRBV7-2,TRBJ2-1,TGTGCCAGCAGCTTAGCCAATAACAATGAGCAGTTCTTC,CASSLANNNEQFF
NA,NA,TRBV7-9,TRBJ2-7,TGTGCCAGCAGCTTGGGGACAAATGGATACGAGCAGTACTTC,CASSLGTNGYEQYF
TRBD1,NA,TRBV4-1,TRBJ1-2,TGCGCCAGCAGCCAAGATCACGGACAGGGGACGAATGGCTACACCTTC,CASSQDHGQGTNGYTF
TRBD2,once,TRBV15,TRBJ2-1,TGTGCCACCAGCAATCGTAGCGGGATTGACTATAAGCAGTTCTTC,CATSNRSGIDYKQFF
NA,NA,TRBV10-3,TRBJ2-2,TGTGCCATCAGTGAGCTCCCCGTGACCCTCGAGAACACCGGGGAGCTGTTTTTT,CAISELPVTLENTGELFF
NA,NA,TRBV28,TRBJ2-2,TGTGCAGCTTCGCAGGCATCGAACACCGGGGAGCTGTTTTTT,CAASQASNTGELFF
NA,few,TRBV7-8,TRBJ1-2,TGTGCCAGCAGCTTCGACAGGAGGGGTGGCTACACCTTC,CASSFDRRGGYTF
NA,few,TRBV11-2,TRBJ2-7,TGTGCCAGCAGCTCCCGGGGGCCGACCTACGAGCAGTACTTC,CASSSRGPTYEQYF
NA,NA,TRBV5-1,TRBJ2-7,TGCGCCAGCAGCTTGGCACAGGGGAGGGCCTACGAGCAGTACTTC,CASSLAQGRAYEQYF
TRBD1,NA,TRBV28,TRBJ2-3,TGTGCCAGCACCTACGGCACAGGGGCGGAAGATACGCAGTATTTT,CASTYGTGAEDTQYF
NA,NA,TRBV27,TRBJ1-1,TGTGCCAGCAGACCCTTGAGGAACACTGAAGCTTTCTTT,CASRPLRNTEAFF
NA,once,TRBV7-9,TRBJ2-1,TGTGCCAGCAGCGAAACTACGGGCTACAATGAGCAGTTCTTC,CASSETTGYNEQFF
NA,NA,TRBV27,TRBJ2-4,TGTGCCAGCAGTTTAACAGGGTCTAAAAACATTCAGTACTTC,CASSLTGSKNIQYF
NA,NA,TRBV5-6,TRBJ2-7,TGTGCCAGCAGCAGCGCGCGGAGCTCCTACGAGCAGTACTTC,CASSSARSSYEQYF